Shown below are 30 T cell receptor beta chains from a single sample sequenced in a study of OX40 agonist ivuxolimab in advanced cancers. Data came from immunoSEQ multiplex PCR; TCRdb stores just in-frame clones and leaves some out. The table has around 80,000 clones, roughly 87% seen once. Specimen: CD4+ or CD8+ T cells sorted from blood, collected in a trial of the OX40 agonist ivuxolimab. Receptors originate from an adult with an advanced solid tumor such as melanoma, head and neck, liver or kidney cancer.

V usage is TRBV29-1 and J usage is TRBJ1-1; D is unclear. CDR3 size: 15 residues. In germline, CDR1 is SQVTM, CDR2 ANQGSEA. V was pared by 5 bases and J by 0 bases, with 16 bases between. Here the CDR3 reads CSVPDEILMNTEAFF. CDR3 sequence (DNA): TGCAGCGTTCCAGACGAAATTCTGATGAACACTGAAGCTTTCTTT.

The CDR3 loop is CASSLVLLETQYF. The CDR3 coding sequence is TGTGCCAGCAGCTTAGTTCTCCTAGAGACCCAGTACTTC. This rearrangement joins TRBV11-2 to TRBJ2-5, with D hard to call. Germline CDR1 and CDR2: SGHAT and FQNNGV. This CDR3 region has 13 residues. V was clipped by 1 base and J by 4 bases, with 7 bases between them.

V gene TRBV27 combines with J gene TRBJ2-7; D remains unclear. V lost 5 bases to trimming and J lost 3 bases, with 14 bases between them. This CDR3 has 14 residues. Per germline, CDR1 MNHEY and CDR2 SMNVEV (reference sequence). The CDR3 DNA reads TGTGCCAGCAGTCTCTCCCCGAGTTACTACGAGCAGTACTTC. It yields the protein CASSLSPSYYEQYF.

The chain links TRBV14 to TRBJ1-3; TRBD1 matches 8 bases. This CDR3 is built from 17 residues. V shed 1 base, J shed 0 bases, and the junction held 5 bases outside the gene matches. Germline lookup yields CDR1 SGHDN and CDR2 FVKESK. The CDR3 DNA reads TGTGCCAGCAGCCAAGGGACAGGGCATTACTCTGGAAACACCATATATTTT. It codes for CASSQGTGHYSGNTIYF.

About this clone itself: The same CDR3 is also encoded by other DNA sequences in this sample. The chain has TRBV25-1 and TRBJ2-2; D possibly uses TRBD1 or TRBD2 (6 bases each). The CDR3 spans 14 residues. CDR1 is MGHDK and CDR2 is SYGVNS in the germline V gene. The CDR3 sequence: CASAVGGGTGELFF. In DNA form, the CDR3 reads TGTGCTAGCGCGGTCGGGGGCGGCACCGGGGAGCTGTTTTTT.

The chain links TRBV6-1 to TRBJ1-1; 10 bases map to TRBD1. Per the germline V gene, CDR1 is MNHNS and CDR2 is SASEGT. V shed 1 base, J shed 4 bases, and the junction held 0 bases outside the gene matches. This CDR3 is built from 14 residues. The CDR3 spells CASSEGTGGTEAFF. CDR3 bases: TGTGCCAGCAGTGAAGGGACAGGGGGCACTGAAGCTTTCTTT.

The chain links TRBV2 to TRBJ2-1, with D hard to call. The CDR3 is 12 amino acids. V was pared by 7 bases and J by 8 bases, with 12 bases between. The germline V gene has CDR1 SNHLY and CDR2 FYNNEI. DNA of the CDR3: TGTGCCAGCAAAATCGAGCGAGATGAGCAGTTCTTC. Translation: CASKIERDEQFF.

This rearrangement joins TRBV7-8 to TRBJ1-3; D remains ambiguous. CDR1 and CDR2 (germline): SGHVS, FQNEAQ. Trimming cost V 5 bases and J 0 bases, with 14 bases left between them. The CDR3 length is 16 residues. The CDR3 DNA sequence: TGTGCCAGCAGCCAGGACGGCATGAGCTCTGGAAACACCATATATTTT. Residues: CASSQDGMSSGNTIYF. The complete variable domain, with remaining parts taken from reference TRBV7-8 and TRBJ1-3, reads GAGVSQSPRYKVAKRGQDVALRCDPISGHVSLFWYQQALGQGPEFLTYFQNEAQLDKSGLPSDRFFAERPEGSVSTLKIQRTQQEDSAVYLCASSQDGMSSGNTIYFGEGSWLTVV.

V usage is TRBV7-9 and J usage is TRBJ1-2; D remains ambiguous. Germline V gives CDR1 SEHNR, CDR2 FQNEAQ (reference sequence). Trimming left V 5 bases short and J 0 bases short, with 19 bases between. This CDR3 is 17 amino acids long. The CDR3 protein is CASSQDGVYISNYGYTF. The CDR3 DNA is TGTGCCAGCAGCCAGGACGGAGTTTATATTTCTAACTATGGCTACACCTTC.

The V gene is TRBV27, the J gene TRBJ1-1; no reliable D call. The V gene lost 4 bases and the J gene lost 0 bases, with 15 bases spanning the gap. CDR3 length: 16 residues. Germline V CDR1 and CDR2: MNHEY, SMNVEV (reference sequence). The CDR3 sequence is CASSSRTGRVNTEAFF. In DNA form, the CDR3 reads TGTGCCAGCAGTTCACGGACCGGTAGGGTGAACACTGAAGCTTTCTTT.

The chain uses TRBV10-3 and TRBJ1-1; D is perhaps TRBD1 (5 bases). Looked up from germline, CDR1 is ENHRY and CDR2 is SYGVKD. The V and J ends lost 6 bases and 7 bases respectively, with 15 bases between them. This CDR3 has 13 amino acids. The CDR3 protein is CAIRARDGSEAFF. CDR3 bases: TGTGCCATCAGGGCCCGGGACGGAAGTGAAGCTTTCTTT.

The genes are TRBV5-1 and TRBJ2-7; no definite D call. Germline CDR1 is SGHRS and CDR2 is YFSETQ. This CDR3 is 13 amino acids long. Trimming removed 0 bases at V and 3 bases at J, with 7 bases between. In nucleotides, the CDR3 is TGCGCCAGCAGCTTGGCCGCGGACTACGAGCAGTACTTC. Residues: CASSLAADYEQYF.

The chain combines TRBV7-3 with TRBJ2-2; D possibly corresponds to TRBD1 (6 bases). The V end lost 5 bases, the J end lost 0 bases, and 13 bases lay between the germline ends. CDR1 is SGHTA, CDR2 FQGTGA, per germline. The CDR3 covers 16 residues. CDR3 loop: CASSLDSNANTGELFF. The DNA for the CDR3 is TGTGCCAGCAGCCTGGACAGTAATGCGAACACCGGGGAGCTGTTTTTT.

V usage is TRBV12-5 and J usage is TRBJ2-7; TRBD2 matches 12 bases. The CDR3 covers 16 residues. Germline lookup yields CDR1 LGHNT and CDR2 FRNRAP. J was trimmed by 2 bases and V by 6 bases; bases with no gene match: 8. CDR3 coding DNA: TGTGCTAGTGGCATAACTAGCGGGGGGACTACCTACGAGCAGTACTTC. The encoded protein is CASGITSGGTTYEQYF.

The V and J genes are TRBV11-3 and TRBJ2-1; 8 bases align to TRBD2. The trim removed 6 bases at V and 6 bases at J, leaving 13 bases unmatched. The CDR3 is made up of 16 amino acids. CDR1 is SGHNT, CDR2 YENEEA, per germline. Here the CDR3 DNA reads TGTGCCAGCAGACATCGGGTTCGGGAGGGCCGCAATGAGCAGTTCTTC. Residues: CASRHRVREGRNEQFF.

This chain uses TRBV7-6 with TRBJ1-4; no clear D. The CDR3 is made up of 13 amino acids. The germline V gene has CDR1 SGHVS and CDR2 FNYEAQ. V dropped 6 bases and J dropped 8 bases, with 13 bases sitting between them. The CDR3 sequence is CASSQQRGEKLFF. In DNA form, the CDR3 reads TGTGCCAGCAGTCAACAGAGAGGGGAAAAACTGTTTTTT.

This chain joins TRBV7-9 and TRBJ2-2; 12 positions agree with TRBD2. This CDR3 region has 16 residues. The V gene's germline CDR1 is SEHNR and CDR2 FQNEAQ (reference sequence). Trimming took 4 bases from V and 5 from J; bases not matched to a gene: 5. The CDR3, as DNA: TGTGCCAGCAGCTCCGAGACTAGCGGGAGAACCGGGGAGCTGTTTTTT. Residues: CASSSETSGRTGELFF.

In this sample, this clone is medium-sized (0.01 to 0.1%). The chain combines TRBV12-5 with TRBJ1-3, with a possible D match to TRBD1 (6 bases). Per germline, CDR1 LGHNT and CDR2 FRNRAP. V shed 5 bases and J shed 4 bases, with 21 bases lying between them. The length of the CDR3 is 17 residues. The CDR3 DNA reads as TGTGCTAGTGGTCCACCATTTGGGGGCGCCAGAGGAAACACCATATATTTT. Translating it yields CASGPPFGGARGNTIYF.

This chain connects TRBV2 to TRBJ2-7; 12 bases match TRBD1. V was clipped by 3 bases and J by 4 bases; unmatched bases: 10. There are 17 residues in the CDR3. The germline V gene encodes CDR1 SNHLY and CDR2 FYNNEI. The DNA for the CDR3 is TGTGCCAGCAGTGACGACGGGACAGGGGGCAGGCAGTACGAGCAGTACTTC. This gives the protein CASSDDGTGGRQYEQYF.

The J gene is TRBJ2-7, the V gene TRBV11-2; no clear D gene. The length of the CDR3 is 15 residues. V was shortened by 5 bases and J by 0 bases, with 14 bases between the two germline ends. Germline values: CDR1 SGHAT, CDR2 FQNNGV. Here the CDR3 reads CASSPIITGSYEQYF. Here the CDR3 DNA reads TGTGCCAGCAGCCCCATTATCACGGGCTCCTACGAGCAGTACTTC.

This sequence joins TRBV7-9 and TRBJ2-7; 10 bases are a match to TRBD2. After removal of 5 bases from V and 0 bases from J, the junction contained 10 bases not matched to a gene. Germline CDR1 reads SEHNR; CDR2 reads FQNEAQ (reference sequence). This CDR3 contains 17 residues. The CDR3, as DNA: TGTGCCAGCAGCACCTGGCGGACTAGCGGAGCCTCCTACGAGCAGTACTTC. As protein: CASSTWRTSGASYEQYF.

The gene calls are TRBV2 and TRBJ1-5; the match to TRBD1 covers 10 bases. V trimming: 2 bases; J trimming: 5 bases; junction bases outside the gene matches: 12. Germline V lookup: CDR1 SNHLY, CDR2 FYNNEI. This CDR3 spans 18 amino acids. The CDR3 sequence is CASSELSWGTGVHQPQHF. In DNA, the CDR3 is TGTGCCAGCAGTGAACTCAGCTGGGGGACAGGGGTGCATCAGCCCCAGCATTTT.

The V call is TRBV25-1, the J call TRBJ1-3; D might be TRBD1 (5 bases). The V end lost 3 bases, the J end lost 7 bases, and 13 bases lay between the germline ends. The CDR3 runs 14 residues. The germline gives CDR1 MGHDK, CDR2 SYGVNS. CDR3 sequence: CASSDRGARNTIYF. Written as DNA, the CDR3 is TGTGCCAGCAGTGATCGGGGCGCAAGGAACACCATATATTTT.

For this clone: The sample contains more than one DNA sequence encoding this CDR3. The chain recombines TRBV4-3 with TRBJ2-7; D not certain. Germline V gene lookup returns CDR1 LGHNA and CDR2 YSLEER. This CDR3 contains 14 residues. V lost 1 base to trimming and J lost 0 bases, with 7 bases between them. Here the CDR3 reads CASSQGGSSYEQYF. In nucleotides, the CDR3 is TGCGCCAGCAGCCAAGGTGGATCCTCCTACGAGCAGTACTTC.

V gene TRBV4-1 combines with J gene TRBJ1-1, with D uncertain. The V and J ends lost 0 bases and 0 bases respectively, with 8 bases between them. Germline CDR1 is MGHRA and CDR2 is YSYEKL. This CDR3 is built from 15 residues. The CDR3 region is CASSQEGRMNTEAFF. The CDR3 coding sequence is TGCGCCAGCAGCCAAGAAGGCCGGATGAACACTGAAGCTTTCTTT.

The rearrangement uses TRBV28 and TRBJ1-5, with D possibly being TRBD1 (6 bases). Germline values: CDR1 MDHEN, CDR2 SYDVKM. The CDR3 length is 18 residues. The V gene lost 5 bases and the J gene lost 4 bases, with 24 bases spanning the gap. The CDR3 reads CASSPISRADRENQPQHF. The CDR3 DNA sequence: TGTGCCAGCAGTCCTATATCGAGAGCGGACAGAGAAAATCAGCCCCAGCATTTT.

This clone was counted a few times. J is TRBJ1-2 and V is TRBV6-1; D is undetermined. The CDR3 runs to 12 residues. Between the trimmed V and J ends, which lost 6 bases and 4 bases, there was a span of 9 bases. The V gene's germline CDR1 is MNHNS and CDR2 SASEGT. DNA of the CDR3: TGTGCCAGCAGGGGTGAGACCTATGGCTACACCTTC. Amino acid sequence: CASRGETYGYTF.

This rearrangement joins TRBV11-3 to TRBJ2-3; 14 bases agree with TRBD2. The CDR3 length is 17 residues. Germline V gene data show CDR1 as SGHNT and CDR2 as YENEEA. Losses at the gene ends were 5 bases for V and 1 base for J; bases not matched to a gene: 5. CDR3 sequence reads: CASSPGGLAGGTDTQYF. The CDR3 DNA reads TGTGCCAGCAGCCCGGGGGGACTAGCGGGGGGCACAGATACGCAGTATTTT.

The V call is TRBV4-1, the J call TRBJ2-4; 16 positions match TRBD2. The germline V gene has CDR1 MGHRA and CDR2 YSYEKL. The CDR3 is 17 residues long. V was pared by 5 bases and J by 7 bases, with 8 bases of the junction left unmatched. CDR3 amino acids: CASSGTSGGEGSNIQYF. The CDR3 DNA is TGCGCCAGCAGCGGGACTAGCGGGGGGGAAGGCTCCAACATTCAGTACTTC.

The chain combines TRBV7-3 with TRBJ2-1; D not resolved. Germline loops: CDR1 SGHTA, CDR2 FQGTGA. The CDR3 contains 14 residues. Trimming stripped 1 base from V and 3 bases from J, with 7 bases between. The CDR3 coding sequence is TGTGCCAGCAGCTTAATATTCAGCTACAATGAGCAGTTCTTC. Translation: CASSLIFSYNEQFF.